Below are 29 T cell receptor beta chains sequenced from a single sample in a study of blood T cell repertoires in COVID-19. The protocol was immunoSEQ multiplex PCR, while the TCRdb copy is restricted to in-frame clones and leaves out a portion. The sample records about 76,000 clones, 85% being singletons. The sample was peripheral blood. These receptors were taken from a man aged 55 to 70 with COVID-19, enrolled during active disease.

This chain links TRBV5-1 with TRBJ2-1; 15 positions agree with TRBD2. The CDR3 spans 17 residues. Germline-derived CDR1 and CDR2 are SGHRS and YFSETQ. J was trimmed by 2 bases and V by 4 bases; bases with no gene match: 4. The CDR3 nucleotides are TGCGCCAGCAGCCCGGGACTAGCGGGAGGAACCTACAATGAGCAGTTCTTC. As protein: CASSPGLAGGTYNEQFF.

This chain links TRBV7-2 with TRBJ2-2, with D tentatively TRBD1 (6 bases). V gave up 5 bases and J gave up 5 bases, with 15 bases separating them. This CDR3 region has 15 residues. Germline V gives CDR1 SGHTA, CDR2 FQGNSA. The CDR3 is CASSPRWGQTGELFF. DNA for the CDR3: TGTGCCAGCAGCCCCAGGTGGGGGCAAACCGGGGAGCTGTTTTTT.

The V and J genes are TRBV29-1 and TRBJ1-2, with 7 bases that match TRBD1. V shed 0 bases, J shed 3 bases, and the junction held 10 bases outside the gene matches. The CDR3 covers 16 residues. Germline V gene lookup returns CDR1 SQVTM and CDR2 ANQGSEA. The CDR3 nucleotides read TGCAGCGTTGAAGAGGGGACAGACCATTGGGACTATGGCTACACCTTC. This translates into CSVEEGTDHWDYGYTF. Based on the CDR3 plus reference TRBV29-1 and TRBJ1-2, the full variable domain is SAVISQKPSRDICQRGTSLTIQCQVDSQVTMMFWYRQQPGQSLTLIATANQGSEATYESGFVIDKFPISRPNLTFSTLTVSNMSPEDSSIYLCSVEEGTDHWDYGYTFGSGTRLTVV.

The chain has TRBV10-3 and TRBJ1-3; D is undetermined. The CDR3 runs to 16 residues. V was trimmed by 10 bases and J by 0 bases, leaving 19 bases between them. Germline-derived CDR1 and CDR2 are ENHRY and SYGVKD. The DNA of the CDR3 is TGTGCCAGCACACTGAGCGGTTCTCTCTCTGGAAACACCATATATTTT. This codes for CASTLSGSLSGNTIYF.

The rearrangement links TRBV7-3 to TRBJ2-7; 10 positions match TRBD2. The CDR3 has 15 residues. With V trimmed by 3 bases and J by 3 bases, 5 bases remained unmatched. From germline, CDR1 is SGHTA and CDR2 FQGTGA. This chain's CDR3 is CASSFQAGGLYEQYF. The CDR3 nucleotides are TGTGCCAGCAGCTTCCAAGCGGGGGGGCTCTACGAGCAGTACTTC. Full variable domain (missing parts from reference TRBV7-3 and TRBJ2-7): GAGVSQTPSNKVTEKGKYVELRCDPISGHTALYWYRQSLGQGPEFLIYFQGTGAADDSGLPNDRFFAVRPEGSVSTLKIQRTERGDSAVYLCASSFQAGGLYEQYFGPGTRLTVT.

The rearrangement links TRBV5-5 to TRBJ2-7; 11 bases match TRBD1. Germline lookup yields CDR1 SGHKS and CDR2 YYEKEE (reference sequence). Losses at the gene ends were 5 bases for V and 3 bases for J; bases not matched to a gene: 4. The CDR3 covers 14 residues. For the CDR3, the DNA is TGTGCCAGCAGTGGGGGGACAGGGGGCTACGAGCAGTACTTC. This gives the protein CASSGGTGGYEQYF.

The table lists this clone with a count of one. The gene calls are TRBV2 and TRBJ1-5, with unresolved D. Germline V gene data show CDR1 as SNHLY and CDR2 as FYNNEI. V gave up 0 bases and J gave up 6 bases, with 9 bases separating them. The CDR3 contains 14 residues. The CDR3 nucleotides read TGTGCCAGCAGTGAAGCCCCCACGCGTCAGCCCCAGCATTTT. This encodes CASSEAPTRQPQHF. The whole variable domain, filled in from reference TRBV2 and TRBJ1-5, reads EPEVTQTPSHQVTQMGQEVILRCVPISNHLYFYWYRQILGQKVEFLVSFYNNEISEKSEIFDDQFSVERPDGSNFTLKIRSTKLEDSAMYFCASSEAPTRQPQHFGDGTRLSIL.

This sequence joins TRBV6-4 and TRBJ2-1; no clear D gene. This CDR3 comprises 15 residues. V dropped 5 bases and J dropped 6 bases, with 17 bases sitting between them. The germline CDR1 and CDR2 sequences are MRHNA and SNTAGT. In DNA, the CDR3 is TGTGCCAGCAGTTCCCGAGGAGATCCTCTCAATGAGCAGTTCTTC. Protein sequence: CASSSRGDPLNEQFF.

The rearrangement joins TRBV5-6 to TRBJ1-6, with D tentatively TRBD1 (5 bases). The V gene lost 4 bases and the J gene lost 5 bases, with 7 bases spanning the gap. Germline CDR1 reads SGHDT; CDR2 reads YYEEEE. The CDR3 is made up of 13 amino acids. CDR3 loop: CASSETDNSPLHF. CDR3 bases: TGTGCCAGCAGCGAGACAGATAATTCACCCCTCCACTTT.

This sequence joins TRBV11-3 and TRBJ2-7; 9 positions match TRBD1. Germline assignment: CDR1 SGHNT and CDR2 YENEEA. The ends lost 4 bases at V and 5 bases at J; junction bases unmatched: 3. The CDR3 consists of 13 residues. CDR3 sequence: CASSYGTGNEQYF. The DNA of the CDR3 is TGTGCCAGCAGCTACGGGACAGGGAACGAGCAGTACTTC. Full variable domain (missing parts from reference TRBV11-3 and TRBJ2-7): EAGVVQSPRYKIIEKKQPVAFWCNPISGHNTLYWYLQNLGQGPELLIRYENEEAVDDSQLPKDRFSAERLKGVDSTLKIQPAELGDSAVYLCASSYGTGNEQYFGPGTRLTVT.

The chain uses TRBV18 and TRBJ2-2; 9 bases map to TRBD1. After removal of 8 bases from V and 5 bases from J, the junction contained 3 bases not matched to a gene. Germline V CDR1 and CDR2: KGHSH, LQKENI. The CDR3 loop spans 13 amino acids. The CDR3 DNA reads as TGTGCCAGCAGTGACAGGGGGACCGGGGAGCTGTTTTTT. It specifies CASSDRGTGELFF. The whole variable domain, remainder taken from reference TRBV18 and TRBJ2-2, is NAGVMQNPRHLVRRRGQEARLRCSPMKGHSHVYWYRQLPEEGLKFMVYLQKENIIDESGMPKERFSAEFPKEGPSILRIQQVVRGDSAAYFCASSDRGTGELFFGEGSRLTVL.

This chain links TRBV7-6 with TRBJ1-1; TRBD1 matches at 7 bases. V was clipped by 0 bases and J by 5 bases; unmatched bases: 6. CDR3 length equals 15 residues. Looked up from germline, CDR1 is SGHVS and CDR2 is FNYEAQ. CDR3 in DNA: TGTGCCAGCAGCTTAGCAGGGGGCGCAGGAACTGAAGCTTTCTTT. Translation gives CASSLAGGAGTEAFF.

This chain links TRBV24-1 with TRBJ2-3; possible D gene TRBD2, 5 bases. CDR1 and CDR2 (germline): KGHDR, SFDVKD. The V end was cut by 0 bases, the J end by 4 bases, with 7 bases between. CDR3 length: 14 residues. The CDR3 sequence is CATSDLNGADTQYF. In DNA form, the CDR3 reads TGTGCCACCAGTGATTTGAACGGGGCAGATACGCAGTATTTT.

The chain's CDR3 is CAISGWTSGRKQFF. CDR3 in DNA: TGTGCCATCAGTGGTTGGACTAGCGGGAGAAAGCAGTTCTTC. The V gene is TRBV10-3, the J gene TRBJ2-1, with 13 bases aligning to TRBD2. There are 14 residues in the CDR3. Unmatched junction bases numbered 5, after V lost 4 bases and J lost 11 bases. In germline, CDR1 is ENHRY, CDR2 SYGVKD.

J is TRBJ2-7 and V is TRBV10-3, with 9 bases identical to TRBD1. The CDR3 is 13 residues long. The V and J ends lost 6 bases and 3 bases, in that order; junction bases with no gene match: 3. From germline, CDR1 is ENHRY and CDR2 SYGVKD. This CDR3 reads CAIRPGQGYEQYF. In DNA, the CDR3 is TGTGCCATCAGACCGGGACAGGGCTACGAGCAGTACTTC.

The chain's CDR3 is CASSSTNGNQPQHF. CDR3 coding DNA: TGTGCCAGCAGTTCCACTAATGGCAATCAGCCCCAGCATTTT. The chain uses TRBV6-5 and TRBJ1-5, with D unresolved. The length of the CDR3 is 14 residues. Germline values: CDR1 MNHEY, CDR2 SVGAGI. Trimming cost V 4 bases and J 2 bases, with 9 bases left between them.

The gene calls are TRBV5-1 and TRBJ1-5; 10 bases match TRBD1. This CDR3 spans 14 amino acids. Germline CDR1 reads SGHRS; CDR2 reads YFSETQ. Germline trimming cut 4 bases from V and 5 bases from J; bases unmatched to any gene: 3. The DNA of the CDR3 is TGCGCCAGCAGCGGCGGGACAGGGGATCAGCCCCAGCATTTT. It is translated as CASSGGTGDQPQHF.

The CDR3 here is CASGTGNNYGYTF. For the CDR3, the DNA is TGTGCCAGCGGGACAGGGAATAACTATGGCTACACCTTC. The J gene is TRBJ1-2, the V gene TRBV6-5, with 9 bases that match TRBD1. The V gene end was trimmed by 8 bases and the J gene end by 1 base; junction bases not matched to a gene: 2. There are 13 residues in the CDR3. Per germline, CDR1 MNHEY and CDR2 SVGAGI.

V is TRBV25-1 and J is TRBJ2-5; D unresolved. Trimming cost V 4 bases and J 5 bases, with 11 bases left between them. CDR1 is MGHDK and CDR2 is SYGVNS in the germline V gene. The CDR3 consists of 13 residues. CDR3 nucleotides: TGTGCCAGCAGTGGCGCCCAATGGGAGACCCAGTACTTC. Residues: CASSGAQWETQYF.

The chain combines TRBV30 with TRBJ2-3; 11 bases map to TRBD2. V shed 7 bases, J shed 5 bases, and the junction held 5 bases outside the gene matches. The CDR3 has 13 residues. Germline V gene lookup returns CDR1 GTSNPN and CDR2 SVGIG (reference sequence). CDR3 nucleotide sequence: TGTGCCTTGGGACTAGCGGATATAGATACGCAGTATTTT. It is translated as CALGLADIDTQYF. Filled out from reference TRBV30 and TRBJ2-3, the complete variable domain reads SQTIHQWPATLVQPVGSPLSLECTVEGTSNPNLYWYRQAAGRGLQLLFYSVGIGQISSEVPQNLSASRPQDRQFILSSKKLLLSDSGFYLCALGLADIDTQYFGPGTRLTVL.

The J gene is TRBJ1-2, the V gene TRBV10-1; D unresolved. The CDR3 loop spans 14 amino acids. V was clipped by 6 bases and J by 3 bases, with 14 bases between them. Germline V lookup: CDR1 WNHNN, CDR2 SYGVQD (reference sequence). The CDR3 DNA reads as TGCGCCAGCAGCTTCGTGAGGTTGGACTATGGCTACACCTTC. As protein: CASSFVRLDYGYTF.

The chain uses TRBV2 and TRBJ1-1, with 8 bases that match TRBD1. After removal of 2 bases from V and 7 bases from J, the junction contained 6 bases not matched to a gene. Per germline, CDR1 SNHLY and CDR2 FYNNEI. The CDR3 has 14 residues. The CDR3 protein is CASSEQGAHIEAFF. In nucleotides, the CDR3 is TGTGCCAGCAGTGAACAGGGGGCCCACATTGAAGCTTTCTTT.

CDR3 loop: CASSRDFISEQYF. The CDR3 DNA reads as TGTGCCAGCAGTCGGGACTTTATCTCCGAGCAGTACTTC. The chain recombines TRBV14 with TRBJ2-7; D is perhaps TRBD2 (6 bases). The CDR3 contains 13 residues. Germline V gene sequence: CDR1 SGHDN, CDR2 FVKESK. Trimming took off 6 bases at V and 6 bases at J, with 15 bases between the two ends. Variable domain in full (rest from reference TRBV14 and TRBJ2-7): EAGVTQFPSHSVIEKGQTVTLRCDPISGHDNLYWYRRVMGKEIKFLLHFVKESKQDESGMPNNRFLAERTGGTYSTLKVQPAELEDSGVYFCASSRDFISEQYFGPGTRLTVT.

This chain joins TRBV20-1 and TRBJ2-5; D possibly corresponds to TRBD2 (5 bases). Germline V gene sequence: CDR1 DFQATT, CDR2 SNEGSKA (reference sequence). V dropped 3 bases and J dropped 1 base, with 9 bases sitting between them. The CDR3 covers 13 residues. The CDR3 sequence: CSASRRSQETQYF. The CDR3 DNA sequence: TGCAGTGCTAGTAGGAGGTCCCAAGAGACCCAGTACTTC.

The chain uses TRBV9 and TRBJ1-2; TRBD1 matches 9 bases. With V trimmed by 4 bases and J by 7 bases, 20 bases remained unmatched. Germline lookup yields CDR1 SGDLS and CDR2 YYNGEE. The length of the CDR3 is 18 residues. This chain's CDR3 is CASSPRWGTGNDLSGYTF. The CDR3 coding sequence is TGTGCCAGCAGCCCCAGGTGGGGGACAGGGAACGATCTTTCTGGCTACACCTTC.

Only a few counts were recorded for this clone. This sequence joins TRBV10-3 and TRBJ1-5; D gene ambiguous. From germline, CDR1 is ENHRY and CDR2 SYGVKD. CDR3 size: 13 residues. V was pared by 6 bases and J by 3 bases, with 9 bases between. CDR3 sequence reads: CAISSGPNQPQHF. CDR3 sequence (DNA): TGTGCCATCAGCTCTGGCCCCAATCAGCCCCAGCATTTT.

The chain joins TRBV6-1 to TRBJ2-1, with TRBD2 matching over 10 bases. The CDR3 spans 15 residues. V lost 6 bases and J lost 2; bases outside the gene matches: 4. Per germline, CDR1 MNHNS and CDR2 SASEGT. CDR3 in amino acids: CASRPSGGAYNEQFF. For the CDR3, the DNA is TGTGCCAGCAGGCCGAGCGGGGGGGCCTACAATGAGCAGTTCTTC.

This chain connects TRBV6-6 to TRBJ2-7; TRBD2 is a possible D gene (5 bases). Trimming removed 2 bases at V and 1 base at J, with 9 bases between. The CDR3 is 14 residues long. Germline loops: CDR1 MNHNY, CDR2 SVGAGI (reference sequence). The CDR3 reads CASSYQPGSYEQYF. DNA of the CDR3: TGTGCCAGCAGTTACCAGCCGGGGTCCTACGAGCAGTACTTC.

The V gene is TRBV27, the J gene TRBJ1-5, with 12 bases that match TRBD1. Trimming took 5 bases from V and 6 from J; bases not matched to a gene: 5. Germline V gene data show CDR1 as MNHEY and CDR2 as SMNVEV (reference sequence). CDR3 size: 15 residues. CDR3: CASSRTGQGAQPQHF. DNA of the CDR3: TGTGCCAGCAGTAGGACGGGACAGGGGGCTCAGCCCCAGCATTTT.